A single sample is the source of the 10 T cell receptor beta chains below, sequenced in a study of blood T cell repertoires in COVID-19. Sequenced by immunoSEQ multiplex PCR; TCRdb stores in-frame clones only, minus some. Of about 110,000 clones in the sample, roughly four fifths were seen once. The sample was peripheral blood. Receptor source: an older woman with acute or convalescent COVID-19.

This clone came up once. V usage is TRBV5-1 and J usage is TRBJ2-5; perhaps TRBD2 as D (6 bases). Germline V CDR1 and CDR2: SGHRS, YFSETQ. This CDR3 is built from 16 residues. V was cut by 4 bases and J by 2 bases, with 18 bases left in between. The CDR3 sequence: CASSEFRDSGQETQYF. CDR3 nucleotide sequence: TGCGCCAGCAGCGAATTTCGGGACTCCGGGCAAGAGACCCAGTACTTC.

The genes are TRBV5-1 and TRBJ1-1; D perhaps matches TRBD1 (5 bases). V was clipped by 0 bases and J by 1 base, with 7 bases between them. Germline-derived CDR1 and CDR2 are SGHRS and YFSETQ. The length of the CDR3 is 14 residues. The CDR3 DNA is TGCGCCAGCAGCTTGGCCGACAGGAACACTGAAGCTTTCTTT. Translated: CASSLADRNTEAFF.

J is TRBJ2-1 and V is TRBV27; a weak D match, TRBD2 (6 bases). With 1 base removed from V and 0 bases from J, the gap between germline ends came to 16 bases. CDR3 length: 18 amino acids. CDR1 MNHEY and CDR2 SMNVEV come from the germline V gene (reference sequence). The CDR3 sequence: CASSLLGLPSGSYNEQFF. CDR3 in DNA: TGTGCCAGCAGTTTATTAGGACTACCGAGTGGCTCCTACAATGAGCAGTTCTTC.

V and J are TRBV5-1 and TRBJ2-5, with D tentatively TRBD2 (7 bases). Germline-derived CDR1 and CDR2 are SGHRS and YFSETQ. This CDR3 is 14 amino acids long. Between the trimmed V and J ends, which lost 4 bases and 4 bases, there was a span of 14 bases. CDR3 amino acids: CASSAGALGETQYF. CDR3 coding DNA: TGCGCCAGCAGCGCGGGGGCGTTGGGAGAGACCCAGTACTTC.

V is TRBV5-4 and J is TRBJ2-2; perhaps TRBD1 as D (6 bases). CDR3 size: 13 residues. The germline V gene encodes CDR1 SGHNT and CDR2 YYREEE (reference sequence). V was clipped by 10 bases and J by 1 base, with 11 bases between them. As DNA, the CDR3 is TGTGCCTGGCTAGGGGGGAACACCGGGGAGCTGTTTTTT. Its protein is CAWLGGNTGELFF.

The chain joins TRBV19 to TRBJ1-6, with D possibly TRBD1 on 6 matching bases. The CDR3 totals 13 residues. V was shortened by 7 bases and J by 10 bases, with 14 bases between the two germline ends. The germline gives CDR1 LNHDA, CDR2 SQIVND (reference sequence). CDR3 DNA sequence: TGTGCCAGTACGAGGGCCCAGGGGTCACCCCTCCACTTT. This codes for CASTRAQGSPLHF.

The chain couples TRBV19 to TRBJ2-3, with D perhaps matching TRBD1 (7 bases). The CDR3 is 15 amino acids. V shed 5 bases and J shed 4 bases, with 16 bases lying between them. Germline assignment: CDR1 LNHDA and CDR2 SQIVND (reference sequence). The CDR3 coding sequence is TGTGCCAGTAGTCAACAACAGGGGACTGCAGATACGCAGTATTTT. Translated: CASSQQQGTADTQYF.

This chain uses TRBV20-1 with TRBJ1-3; 7 nucleotides match TRBD1. Trimming took 3 bases from V and 4 from J; bases not matched to a gene: 6. Looked up from germline, CDR1 is DFQATT and CDR2 is SNEGSKA (reference sequence). CDR3 size: 14 residues. The CDR3 protein is CSASGTVYGNTIYF. CDR3 nucleotides: TGCAGTGCTAGTGGGACAGTCTACGGAAACACCATATATTTT.

The chain has TRBV4-3 and TRBJ2-5; TRBD2 agrees at 8 bases. Per the germline V gene, CDR1 is LGHNA and CDR2 is YSLEER. This CDR3 spans 15 amino acids. The J segment lost 5 bases and the V segment lost 0 bases, leaving 5 bases of the junction unmatched. In nucleotides, the CDR3 is TGCGCCAGCAGCCAAGAAGTGAGACTAGCGGAGACCCAGTACTTC. Its translation is CASSQEVRLAETQYF.

This rearrangement joins TRBV5-1 to TRBJ1-1; D is undetermined. The CDR3 extends over 14 amino acids. CDR1 is SGHRS and CDR2 is YFSETQ in the germline V gene. With 1 base removed from V and 1 base from J, the gap between germline ends came to 8 bases. CDR3 sequence: CASSLSEGNTEAFF. In DNA, the CDR3 is TGCGCCAGCAGCTTGTCCGAGGGGAACACTGAAGCTTTCTTT.